Listed below are T cell receptor beta chains from one sample, sequenced in a study of blood T cell repertoires in COVID-19. Assay used: immunoSEQ multiplex PCR; TCRdb lists only in-frame clones, some missing. The table has over 250,000 clones, around 80% seen once. Sequenced sample: PBMCs or T cells enriched from blood (not recorded which). These receptors were obtained from a young man with acute COVID-19. Both conserved end residues are part of each CDR3. D genes are given only for firm matches. For some rows the clone size is stated as once, few or many, or as a class when expanded; others skip it.

d_gene: -
abundance: once
v_gene: TRBV5-1
j_gene: TRBJ1-2
CDR3nt: TGTGCCAGCAGCCCTGAACAGGGACACTATGGCTACACCTTC
CDR3aa: CASSPEQGHYGYTF

d_gene: -
abundance: -
v_gene: TRBV27
j_gene: TRBJ2-1
CDR3nt: TGTGCCAGCGGGCGTGGCAATGAGCAGTTCTTC
CDR3aa: CASGRGNEQFF

d_gene: -
abundance: -
v_gene: TRBV29-1
j_gene: TRBJ1-4
CDR3nt: TGCAGCGTTCAGGCGGGGAGGGGAGAAAAACTGTTTTTT
CDR3aa: CSVQAGRGEKLFF

d_gene: -
abundance: -
v_gene: TRBV2
j_gene: TRBJ2-4
CDR3nt: TGTGCCAGCAGTGATCTGGGGAGATGGTTTAAGCACATTCAGTACTTC
CDR3aa: CASSDLGRWFKHIQYF

d_gene: -
abundance: once
v_gene: TRBV6-4
j_gene: TRBJ1-5
CDR3nt: TGTGCCACCGCCCTCGGGAGCAATCAGCCCCAGCATTTT
CDR3aa: CATALGSNQPQHF

d_gene: TRBD1
abundance: -
v_gene: TRBV27
j_gene: TRBJ1-4
CDR3nt: TGTGCCAGCAGTCCCGGGACAGGGAGGAGCTCTAATGAAAAACTGTTTTTT
CDR3aa: CASSPGTGRSSNEKLFF

d_gene: -
abundance: -
v_gene: TRBV15
j_gene: TRBJ1-1
CDR3nt: TGTGCCACCAGCAGAGATGGAGGTTTCCACGAAGCTTTCTTT
CDR3aa: CATSRDGGFHEAFF

d_gene: TRBD2
abundance: -
v_gene: TRBV18
j_gene: TRBJ2-5
CDR3nt: TGTGCCAGCTCCCGGCGGGAGACAGAGACCCAGTACTTC
CDR3aa: CASSRRETETQYF

d_gene: -
abundance: -
v_gene: TRBV5-5
j_gene: TRBJ2-2
CDR3nt: TGTGCCAGCAGCTTGATCGCAGTGCGGGAGAACACCGGGGAGCTGTTTTTT
CDR3aa: CASSLIAVRENTGELFF

d_gene: -
abundance: -
v_gene: TRBV6-1
j_gene: TRBJ1-3
CDR3nt: TGTGCCAGCAGTGAAGGTCCGGCTGGAAACACCATATATTTT
CDR3aa: CASSEGPAGNTIYF

d_gene: TRBD1
abundance: -
v_gene: TRBV7-8
j_gene: TRBJ1-1
CDR3nt: TGTGCCAGCAGCCACGGGACAGGGGCTGAAGCTTTCTTT
CDR3aa: CASSHGTGAEAFF

d_gene: TRBD1
abundance: -
v_gene: TRBV5-6
j_gene: TRBJ1-1
CDR3nt: TGTGCCAGCAGCCCGTACCGGGACAGGGTGTACACTGAAGCTTTCTTT
CDR3aa: CASSPYRDRVYTEAFF

d_gene: -
abundance: -
v_gene: TRBV6-5
j_gene: TRBJ1-2
CDR3nt: TGTGCCAGTCCTTATGAGACAGTTTACGCCTACACCTTC
CDR3aa: CASPYETVYAYTF

d_gene: -
abundance: -
v_gene: TRBV5-6
j_gene: TRBJ1-3
CDR3nt: TGTGCCAGCGAAGGGGGAGTCTCTGGAAACACCATATATTTT
CDR3aa: CASEGGVSGNTIYF

d_gene: -
abundance: once
v_gene: TRBV19
j_gene: TRBJ1-1
CDR3nt: TGTGCCAGTATCCAGGGCCTGAACACTGAAGCTTTCTTT
CDR3aa: CASIQGLNTEAFF